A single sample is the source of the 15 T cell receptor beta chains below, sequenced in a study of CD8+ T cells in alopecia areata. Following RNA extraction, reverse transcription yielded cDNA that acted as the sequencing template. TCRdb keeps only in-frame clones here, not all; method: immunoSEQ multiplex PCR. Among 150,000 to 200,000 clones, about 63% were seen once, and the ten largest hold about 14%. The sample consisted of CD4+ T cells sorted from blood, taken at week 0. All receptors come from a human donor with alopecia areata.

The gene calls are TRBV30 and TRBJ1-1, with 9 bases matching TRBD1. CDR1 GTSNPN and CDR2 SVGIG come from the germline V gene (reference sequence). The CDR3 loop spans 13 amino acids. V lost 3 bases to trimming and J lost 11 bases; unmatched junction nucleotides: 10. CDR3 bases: TGTGCCTGGAGGAACAGGGGGCAGGTAATGGCTTTCTTT. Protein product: CAWRNRGQVMAFF.

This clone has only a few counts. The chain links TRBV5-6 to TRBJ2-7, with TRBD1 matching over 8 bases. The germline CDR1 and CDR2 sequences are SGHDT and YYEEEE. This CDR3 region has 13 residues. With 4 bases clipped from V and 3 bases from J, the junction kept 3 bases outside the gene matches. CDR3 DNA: TGTGCCAGCAGCACGGACAGGGTCTACGAGCAGTACTTC. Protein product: CASSTDRVYEQYF.

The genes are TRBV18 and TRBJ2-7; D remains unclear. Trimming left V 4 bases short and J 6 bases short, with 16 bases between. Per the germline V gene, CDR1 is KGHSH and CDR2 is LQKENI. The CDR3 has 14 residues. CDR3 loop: CASSLPGRTSEQYF. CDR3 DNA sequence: TGTGCCAGCTCACTCCCGGGTAGGACGAGCGAGCAGTACTTC.

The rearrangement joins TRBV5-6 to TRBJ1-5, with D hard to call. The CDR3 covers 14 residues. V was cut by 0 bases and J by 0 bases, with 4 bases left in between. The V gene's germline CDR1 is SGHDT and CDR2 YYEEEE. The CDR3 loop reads CASSLGNSNQPQHF. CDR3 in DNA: TGTGCCAGCAGCTTGGGGAATAGCAATCAGCCCCAGCATTTT. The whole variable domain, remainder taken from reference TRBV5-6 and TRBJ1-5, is DAGVTQSPTHLIKTRGQQVTLRCSPKSGHDTVSWYQQALGQGPQFIFQYYEEEERQRGNFPDRFSGHQFPNYSSELNVNALLLGDSALYLCASSLGNSNQPQHFGDGTRLSIL.

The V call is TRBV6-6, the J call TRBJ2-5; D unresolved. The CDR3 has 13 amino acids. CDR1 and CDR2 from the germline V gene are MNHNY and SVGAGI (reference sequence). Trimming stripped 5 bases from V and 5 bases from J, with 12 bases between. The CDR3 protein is CASSPRVTETQYF. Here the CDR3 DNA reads TGTGCCAGCAGTCCAAGGGTAACTGAGACCCAGTACTTC.

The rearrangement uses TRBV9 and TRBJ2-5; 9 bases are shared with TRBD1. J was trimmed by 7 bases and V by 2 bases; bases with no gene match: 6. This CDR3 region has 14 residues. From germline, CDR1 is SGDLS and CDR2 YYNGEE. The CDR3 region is CASSVKDRGTTQYF. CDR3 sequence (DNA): TGTGCCAGCAGCGTGAAGGACAGGGGTACGACCCAGTACTTC. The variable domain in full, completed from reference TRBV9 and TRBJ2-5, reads DSGVTQTPKHLITATGQRVTLRCSPRSGDLSVYWYQQSLDQGLQFLIQYYNGEERAKGNILERFSAQQFPDLHSELNLSSLELGDSALYFCASSVKDRGTTQYFGPGTRLLVL.

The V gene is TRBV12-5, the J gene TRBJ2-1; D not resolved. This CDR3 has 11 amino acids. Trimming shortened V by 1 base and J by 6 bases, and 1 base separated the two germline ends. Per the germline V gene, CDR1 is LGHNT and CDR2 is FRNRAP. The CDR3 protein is CASGLGNEQFF. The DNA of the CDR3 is TGTGCTAGTGGTTTGGGCAATGAGCAGTTCTTC. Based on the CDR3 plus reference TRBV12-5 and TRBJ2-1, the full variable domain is DARVTQTPRHKVTEMGQEVTMRCQPILGHNTVFWYRQTMMQGLELLAYFRNRAPLDDSGMPKDRFSAEMPDATLATLKIQPSEPRDSAVYFCASGLGNEQFFGPGTRLTVL.

CDR3: CAIRDLETQYF. CDR3 sequence (DNA): TGTGCCATCAGGGACTTAGAGACCCAGTACTTC. The gene calls are TRBV10-3 and TRBJ2-5; maybe TRBD2 (5 bases). The germline V gene encodes CDR1 ENHRY and CDR2 SYGVKD. The CDR3 runs to 11 residues. V lost 6 bases and J 4 bases, leaving 6 bases between the germline ends.

CDR3 DNA: TGCGCCAGCAGTGATAGTCGGGGTACCGGGGAGCTGTTTTTT. Residues: CASSDSRGTGELFF. The V gene is TRBV10-2, the J gene TRBJ2-2; D perhaps matches TRBD2 (5 bases). Germline assignment: CDR1 WSHSY and CDR2 SAAADI. The length of the CDR3 is 14 residues. The ends were cut back, 3 bases at V and 5 bases at J, with 10 bases in the middle.

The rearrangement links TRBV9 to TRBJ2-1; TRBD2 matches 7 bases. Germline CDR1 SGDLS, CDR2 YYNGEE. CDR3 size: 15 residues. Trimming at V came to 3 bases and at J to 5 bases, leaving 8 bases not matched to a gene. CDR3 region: CASSADPGGNNEQFF. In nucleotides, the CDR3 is TGTGCCAGCAGCGCTGACCCCGGGGGGAACAATGAGCAGTTCTTC.

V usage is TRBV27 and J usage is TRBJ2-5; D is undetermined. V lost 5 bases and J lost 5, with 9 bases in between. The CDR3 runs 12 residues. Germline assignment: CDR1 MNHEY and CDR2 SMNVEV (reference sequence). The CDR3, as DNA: TGTGCCAGCAGTGAGGACGGGGAGACCCAGTACTTC. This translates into CASSEDGETQYF.

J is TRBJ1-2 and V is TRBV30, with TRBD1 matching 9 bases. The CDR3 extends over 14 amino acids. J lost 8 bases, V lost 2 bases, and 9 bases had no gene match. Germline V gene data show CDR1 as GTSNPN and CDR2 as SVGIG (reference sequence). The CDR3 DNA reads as TGTGCCTGGAGTTCAAACAGGGGGCAACAGGGCTACACCTTC. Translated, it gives CAWSSNRGQQGYTF.

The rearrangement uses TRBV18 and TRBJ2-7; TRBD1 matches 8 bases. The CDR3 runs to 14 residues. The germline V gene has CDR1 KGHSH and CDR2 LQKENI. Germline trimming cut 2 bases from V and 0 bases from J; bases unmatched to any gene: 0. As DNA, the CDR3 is TGTGCCAGCTCACCAGGACAGGGCTCCTACGAGCAGTACTTC. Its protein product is CASSPGQGSYEQYF. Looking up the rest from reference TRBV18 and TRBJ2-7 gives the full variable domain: NAGVMQNPRHLVRRRGQEARLRCSPMKGHSHVYWYRQLPEEGLKFMVYLQKENIIDESGMPKERFSAEFPKEGPSILRIQQVVRGDSAAYFCASSPGQGSYEQYFGPGTRLTVT.

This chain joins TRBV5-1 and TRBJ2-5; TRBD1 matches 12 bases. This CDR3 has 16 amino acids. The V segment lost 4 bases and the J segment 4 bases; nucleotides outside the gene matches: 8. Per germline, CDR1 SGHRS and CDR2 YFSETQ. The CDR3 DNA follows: TGCGCCAGCAGCCCGGGACAGGGGGCGCTTGGAGAGACCCAGTACTTC. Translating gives CASSPGQGALGETQYF.

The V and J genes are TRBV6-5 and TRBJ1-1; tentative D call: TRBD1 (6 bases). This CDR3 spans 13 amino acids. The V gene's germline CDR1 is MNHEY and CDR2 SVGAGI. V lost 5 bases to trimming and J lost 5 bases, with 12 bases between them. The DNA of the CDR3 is TGTGCCAGCAGTAACAGGGTCGGGACTGAAGCTTTCTTT. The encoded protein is CASSNRVGTEAFF.